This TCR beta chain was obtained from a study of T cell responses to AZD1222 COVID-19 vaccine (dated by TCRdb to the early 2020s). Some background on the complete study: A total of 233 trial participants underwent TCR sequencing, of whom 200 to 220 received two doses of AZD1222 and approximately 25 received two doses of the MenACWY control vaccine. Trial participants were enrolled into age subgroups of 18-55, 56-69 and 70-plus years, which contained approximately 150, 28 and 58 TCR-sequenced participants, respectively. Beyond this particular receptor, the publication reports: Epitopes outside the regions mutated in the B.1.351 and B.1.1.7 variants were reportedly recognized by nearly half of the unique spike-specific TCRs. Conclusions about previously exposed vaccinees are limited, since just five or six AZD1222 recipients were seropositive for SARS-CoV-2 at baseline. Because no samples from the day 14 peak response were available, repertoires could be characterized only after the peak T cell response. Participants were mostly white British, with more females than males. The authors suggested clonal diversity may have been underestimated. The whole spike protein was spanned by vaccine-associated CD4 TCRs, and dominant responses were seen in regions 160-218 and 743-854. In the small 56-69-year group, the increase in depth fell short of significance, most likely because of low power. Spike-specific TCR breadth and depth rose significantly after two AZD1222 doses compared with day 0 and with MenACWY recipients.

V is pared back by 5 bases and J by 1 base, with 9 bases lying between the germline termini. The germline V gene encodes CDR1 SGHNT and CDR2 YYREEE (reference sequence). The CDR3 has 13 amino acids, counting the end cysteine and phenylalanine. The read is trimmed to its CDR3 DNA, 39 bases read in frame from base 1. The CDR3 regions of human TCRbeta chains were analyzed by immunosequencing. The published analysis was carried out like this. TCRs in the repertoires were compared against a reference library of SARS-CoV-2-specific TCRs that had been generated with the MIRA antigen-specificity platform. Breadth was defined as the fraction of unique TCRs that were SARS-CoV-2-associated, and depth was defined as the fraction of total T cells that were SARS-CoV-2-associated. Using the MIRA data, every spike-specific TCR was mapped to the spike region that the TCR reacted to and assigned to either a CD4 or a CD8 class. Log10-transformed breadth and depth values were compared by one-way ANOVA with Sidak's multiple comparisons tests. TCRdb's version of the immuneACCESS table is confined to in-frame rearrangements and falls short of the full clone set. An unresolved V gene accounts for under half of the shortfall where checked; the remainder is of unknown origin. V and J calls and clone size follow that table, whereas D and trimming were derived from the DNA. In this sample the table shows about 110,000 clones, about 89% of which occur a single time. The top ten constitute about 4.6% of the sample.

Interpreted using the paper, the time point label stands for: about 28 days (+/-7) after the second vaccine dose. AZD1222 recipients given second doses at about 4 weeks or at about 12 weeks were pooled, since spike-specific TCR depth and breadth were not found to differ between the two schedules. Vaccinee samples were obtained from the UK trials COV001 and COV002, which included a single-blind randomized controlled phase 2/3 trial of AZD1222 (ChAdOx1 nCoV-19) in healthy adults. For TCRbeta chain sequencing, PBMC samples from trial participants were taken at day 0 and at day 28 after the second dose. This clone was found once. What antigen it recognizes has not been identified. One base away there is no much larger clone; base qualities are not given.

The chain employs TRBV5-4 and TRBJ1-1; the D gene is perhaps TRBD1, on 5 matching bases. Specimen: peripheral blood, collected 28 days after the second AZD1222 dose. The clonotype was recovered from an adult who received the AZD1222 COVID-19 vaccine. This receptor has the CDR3 CASRRDGNTEAFF. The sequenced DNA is TGTGCCAGCAGGAGGGACGGGAACACTGAAGCTTTCTTT.